This T cell receptor (beta chain) was identified during a study of cytomegalovirus exposure and HLA in healthy donors. Primers: 60 Vbeta forward and 13 Jbeta reverse. Repertoires were generated with immunoSEQ multiplex PCR, while TCRdb's copy carries only in-frame clones and drops some. Counted here are approximately 89,000 clones, about 74% occurring once; the ten biggest clones make up roughly 3.6%. V dropped 5 bases and J dropped 1; count of bases not matched to a gene: 8. The CDR3 is 15 residues long. Germline lookup yields CDR1 SGHTA and CDR2 FQGNSA. The rearrangement joins TRBV7-2 to TRBJ2-7, with 7 bases fitting TRBD2. This sequence originates from a man aged 30 to 39 in good health and CMV-seronegative. What was sequenced was PBMCs. CDR3 in amino acids: CASSTGLAASYEQYF. CDR3 coding DNA: TGTGCCAGCAGCACCGGTCTAGCGGCGTCCTACGAGCAGTACTTC.